The clone carrying this TCR beta chain has only a few counts. No antigen is known for it. Per the germline V gene, CDR1 is DFQATT and CDR2 is SNEGSKA (reference sequence). V was pared by 0 bases and J by 3 bases, with 14 bases between. This CDR3 is built from 16 residues. The data stem from a study of T cell repertoires in cytomegalovirus infection. TCRdb reprocessed the reads with MiXCR, giving one entry per CDR3 protein. Of some 700,000 distinct CDR3 sequences in the sample, around 31% were seen once. Specimen: cultured PBMCs, collected from culture after CMV antigen stimulation. The receptor's source is a human donor in good health (CMV status not recorded). Some clones in this sample may be carry-over from other donors' samples. This chain connects TRBV20-1 to TRBJ2-2; the D gene is possibly TRBD2 (5 bases). The CDR3 DNA is TGCAGTGCTAGAGATCGTAGGGAGCATTACACCGGGGAGCTGTTTTTT. It translates to CSARDRREHYTGELFF.